These T cell receptor beta chains were read from a single sample in a study of beta chain features in type 1 diabetes. The data were produced by immunoSEQ multiplex PCR, yet TCRdb's version contains in-frame clones alone and is incomplete. The repertoire holds nearly 250,000 clones, with around 68% as singletons. Sequencing was performed on naive CD4+ T cells from blood. Every receptor here comes from a man aged 25 to 40 in good health. The CDR3 runs from the conserved cysteine through the conserved F or W. D genes are given only for firm matches. Clone size appears in some rows only: once, few, many, or a class for an expanded clone.

V gene	clone size	J gene	D gene	CDR3 DNA	CDR3 protein
TRBV28	-	TRBJ2-7	TRBD1	TGTGCCAGCAGTACGCAACCGGGACAGGGTGGAGAGCAGTACTTC	CASSTQPGQGGEQYF
TRBV30	-	TRBJ1-5	TRBD1	TGTGCCTGGAGCGGACAGGGAAGCAATCAGCCCCAGCATTTT	CAWSGQGSNQPQHF
TRBV9	-	TRBJ2-1	-	TGTGCCAGCAGCGTAGCTCTGGGGGCGGGAGCTTATGAGCAGTTCTTC	CASSVALGAGAYEQFF
TRBV2	-	TRBJ1-4	-	TGTGCCAGCAGTGAATTGGGGCAGGGGAATGAAAAACTGTTTTTT	CASSELGQGNEKLFF
TRBV29-1	few	TRBJ2-7	-	TGCAGCGTTGTGACAAGACTGACCTACGAGCAGTACTTC	CSVVTRLTYEQYF
TRBV30	few	TRBJ1-2	-	TGTGCCTGGAGTGCCCGGGGCAGGAACTATGGCTACACCTTC	CAWSARGRNYGYTF
TRBV5-4	-	TRBJ1-2	-	TGTGCCAGCAGCTTCTCCGGGACGGATAATTATGGCTACACCTTC	CASSFSGTDNYGYTF
TRBV5-4	-	TRBJ2-5	-	TGTGCCAGCAGCTTGGTCTCGGAAGAGACCCAGTACTTC	CASSLVSEETQYF
TRBV7-9	-	TRBJ2-6	-	TGTGCCAGCAGCTCCGTCGCCGGGGCCAACGTCCTGACTTTC	CASSSVAGANVLTF
TRBV30	-	TRBJ2-7	TRBD1	TGTGCCTGGAGTTCCGGGACAGGGTATGAGGAGCAGTACTTC	CAWSSGTGYEEQYF
TRBV30	-	TRBJ2-2	TRBD2	TGTGCCTGGAGTGCACCTGTGAGCGGGAGGGCCCCCGGGGAGCTGTTTTTT	CAWSAPVSGRAPGELFF
TRBV30	once	TRBJ2-3	-	TGTGCCTCTAGCACAGATACGCAGTATTTT	CASSTDTQYF
TRBV5-1	few	TRBJ2-1	-	TGCGCCAGCAGCTTGAACGGTGGCTCCTACAATGAGCAGTTCTTC	CASSLNGGSYNEQFF
TRBV29-1	-	TRBJ1-1	-	TGCAGCGTTGCAGGGGCCGTACTTGAAGCTTTCTTT	CSVAGAVLEAFF
TRBV25-1	-	TRBJ2-2	-	TGTGCCAGCAGTGAAATCGGCACCGGGGAGCTGTTTTTT	CASSEIGTGELFF
TRBV6-6	-	TRBJ2-6	-	TGTGCCAGCAGCCCCCGAAACTCTGGGGCCAACGTCCTGACTTTC	CASSPRNSGANVLTF
TRBV7-2	-	TRBJ2-5	-	TGTGCCAGCAGCTTAGCTGGCGGGGAAGAGACCCAGTACTTC	CASSLAGGEETQYF
TRBV30	few	TRBJ1-1	-	TGTGCCTGGAGTGAATTTATGAACACTGAAGCTTTCTTT	CAWSEFMNTEAFF
TRBV7-6	once	TRBJ2-5	-	TGTGCCAGCAGCTCTACAGGCGAGGGAGAGACCCAGTACTTC	CASSSTGEGETQYF
TRBV9	-	TRBJ2-6	-	TGTGCCAGCAGCGTAGGGGGGTTACAGGCCAACGTCCTGACTTTC	CASSVGGLQANVLTF
TRBV9	few	TRBJ1-5	-	TGTGCCAGCAGCGTAGGTACGTCGGGCAATCAGCCCCAGCATTTT	CASSVGTSGNQPQHF
TRBV7-9	-	TRBJ2-1	-	TGTGCCAGCAGCTTGGCCAGCGGACCCCCCGCCAATGAGCAGTTCTTC	CASSLASGPPANEQFF
TRBV7-2	-	TRBJ2-7	-	TGTGCCAGCAGCCTCCACCCTAGCTCCTACGAGCAGTACTTC	CASSLHPSSYEQYF
TRBV29-1	-	TRBJ2-7	-	TGCAGCGTTGAACGCAGGGGACGCAGCAACGACGAGCAGTACTTC	CSVERRGRSNDEQYF
TRBV7-2	-	TRBJ2-1	-	TGTGCCAGCAGCTCCGGGACTCCCGCCTACAATGAGCAGTTCTTC	CASSSGTPAYNEQFF
TRBV29-1	-	TRBJ2-6	-	TGCAGCGTTGGGCTGGGTTACTCTGGGGCCAACGTCCTGACTTTC	CSVGLGYSGANVLTF
TRBV11-2	-	TRBJ1-2	-	TGTGCCAGCAGGAACGCGAGGGGCACCACTAACTATGGCTACACCTTC	CASRNARGTTNYGYTF
TRBV29-1	-	TRBJ2-7	TRBD1	TGCAGCGCAGGGGGAGCCTCCTACGAGCAGTACTTC	CSAGGASYEQYF
TRBV2	-	TRBJ1-1	-	TGTGCCAGCAGTGATAACGATATGTACACTGAAGCTTTCTTT	CASSDNDMYTEAFF
TRBV28	-	TRBJ1-5	-	TGTGCCAGCTCCCGGGGGCCCCAGCATTTT	CASSRGPQHF
TRBV12-5	-	TRBJ2-1	-	TGTGCTAGTGGTTTGATCCGCAATGAGCAGTTCTTC	CASGLIRNEQFF
TRBV19	-	TRBJ2-1	TRBD2	TGTGCCAGTAGTGTTACTAGCGGGGTAAGGATCTTC	CASSVTSGVRIF
TRBV7-2	-	TRBJ2-2	-	TGTGCCAGCAGCTTAGGGACAGTTAACACCGGGGAGCTGTTTTTT	CASSLGTVNTGELFF
TRBV29-1	-	TRBJ1-2	-	TGCAGCGTTCGGTATAACTATGGCTACACCTTC	CSVRYNYGYTF
TRBV30	-	TRBJ1-5	-	TGTGCCTGGAGCCCGGGTTCGGGCAATCAGCCCCAGCATTTT	CAWSPGSGNQPQHF
TRBV10-3	once	TRBJ2-3	-	TGTGCCATCAGTGAGGCAGGCACAGATACGCAGTATTTT	CAISEAGTDTQYF
TRBV14	-	TRBJ2-5	TRBD2	TGTGCCAGCAGCTCCCAGCGGGGACGCCAGGAGACCCAGTACTTC	CASSSQRGRQETQYF
TRBV30	-	TRBJ2-5	-	TGTGCCTGGAGCACCGGGACTCAAGAGACCCAGTACTTC	CAWSTGTQETQYF
TRBV7-9	once	TRBJ2-5	-	TGTGCCAGCAGGGGTTGGAGGGGGACACATGAAGAGACCCAGTACTTC	CASRGWRGTHEETQYF
TRBV6-6	once	TRBJ2-7	-	TGTGCCAGCAGGACTGCCTACGAGCAGTACTTC	CASRTAYEQYF
TRBV14	once	TRBJ1-5	-	TGTGCCAGCAGTCTCAACAGGGATCAGCCCCAGCATTTT	CASSLNRDQPQHF
TRBV9	-	TRBJ2-5	TRBD1	TGTGCCAGCAGCGAGGTGACAGGGGGCTGGGAGACCCAGTACTTC	CASSEVTGGWETQYF
TRBV7-2	-	TRBJ2-7	-	TGTGCCAGCAGCTTAGGGCCGGGACCGTCCGCCTACGAGCAGTACTTC	CASSLGPGPSAYEQYF
TRBV11-3	few	TRBJ2-1	TRBD1	TGTGCCAGCAGCTCAACTGCCGGGACAGGGTACAATGAGCAGTTCTTC	CASSSTAGTGYNEQFF
TRBV18	-	TRBJ2-2	-	TGTGCCAGCTCACCAGGGACCGGGGAGCTGTTTTTT	CASSPGTGELFF
TRBV10-3	-	TRBJ2-5	TRBD2	TGTGCCATCAGTGACCCCTCGACTAGCGGACAAGAGACCCAGTACTTC	CAISDPSTSGQETQYF
TRBV29-1	-	TRBJ1-2	-	TGCAGCGGATGGACATATAACTATGGCTACACCTTC	CSGWTYNYGYTF
TRBV29-1	few	TRBJ2-3	TRBD2	TGCAGCGTCGGACTAGCGGGAGGTACAGATACGCAGTATTTT	CSVGLAGGTDTQYF
TRBV14	-	TRBJ2-7	-	TGTGCCAGCAGCCAAGAGCGCAGTGGGAGCTCCTACGAGCAGTACTTC	CASSQERSGSSYEQYF
TRBV7-9	-	TRBJ2-4	TRBD2	TGTGCCAGCAGCCCCGAGGCTAGCGGGAGTATGAACATTCAGTACTTC	CASSPEASGSMNIQYF
TRBV5-4	-	TRBJ2-3	TRBD1	TGTGCCAGCAGCTTTAGTTCGGACAGGGGGCCTCCGCAGTATTTT	CASSFSSDRGPPQYF
TRBV18	few	TRBJ2-1	TRBD2	TGTGCCAGCTCACCAAGCGGGGGGACCTACAATGAGCAGTTCTTC	CASSPSGGTYNEQFF
TRBV7-9	once	TRBJ2-7	-	TGTGCCAGCAGCTTAGATTTATGGTCCTACGAGCAGTACTTC	CASSLDLWSYEQYF